These T cell receptor beta chains were read from a single sample in a study of blood T cell repertoires in COVID-19. Data came from immunoSEQ multiplex PCR; TCRdb stores just in-frame clones and leaves some out. The profile shows about 120,000 clones, more than 80% of them singletons. Sequencing used peripheral blood. These receptors all come from a man in his forties or fifties with acute or convalescent COVID-19. The CDR3 runs from the conserved cysteine through the conserved F or W. A D gene is named only where the DNA matches it firmly. The size of a clone is reported for some rows only, either as once, few or many, or as a class for expanded clones.

V gene	D gene	clone size	J gene	CDR3 protein	CDR3 DNA
TRBV19	-	-	TRBJ1-2	CASSIAAGAAEDGYTF	TGTGCCAGTAGTATAGCCGCAGGGGCCGCTGAGGACGGCTACACCTTC
TRBV2	-	-	TRBJ1-2	CASSVENNYGYTF	TGTGCCAGCAGTGTAGAGAATAACTATGGCTACACCTTC
TRBV5-1	-	-	TRBJ2-3	CASSPGASTDTQYF	TGCGCCAGCAGCCCCGGTGCTAGCACAGATACGCAGTATTTT
TRBV7-3	TRBD2	-	TRBJ2-1	CASSLTPGGAYNEQFF	TGTGCCAGCAGCTTAACCCCCGGGGGGGCATACAATGAGCAGTTCTTC
TRBV3-1/TRBV3-2	TRBD2	-	TRBJ2-4	CASSQGRSSSGLAKNIQYF	TGTGCCAGCAGCCAAGGTCGAAGTTCTAGCGGTCTAGCCAAAAACATTCAGTACTTC
TRBV6-6	TRBD1	-	TRBJ1-2	CASSYGPGGGYTF	TGTGCCAGCAGTTACGGCCCAGGGGGTGGCTACACCTTC
TRBV6-5	-	-	TRBJ1-2	CASSSQGFDYGYTF	TGTGCCAGCAGTTCCCAGGGTTTTGACTATGGCTACACCTTC
TRBV11-2	TRBD2	-	TRBJ2-1	CASSYSSSGSLNEQFF	TGTGCCAGCAGCTATAGTTCTAGCGGGAGTCTCAATGAGCAGTTCTTC
TRBV9	-	-	TRBJ1-2	CASSVGTAGTNYGYTF	TGTGCCAGCAGCGTAGGAACAGCAGGGACTAACTATGGCTACACCTTC
TRBV10-3	TRBD1	-	TRBJ2-7	CAINRGLVGEQYF	TGTGCCATTAACAGGGGTTTGGTGGGCGAGCAGTACTTC
TRBV7-6	-	-	TRBJ2-3	CASSLDGGGTDTQYF	TGTGCCAGCAGCTTAGACGGGGGAGGCACAGATACGCAGTATTTT
TRBV10-2	TRBD2	-	TRBJ2-7	CASSAGGTYEQYF	TGCGCCAGCAGCGCGGGAGGCACCTACGAGCAGTACTTC
TRBV7-9	TRBD2	-	TRBJ2-1	CASSLPVERGNEQFF	TGTGCCAGCAGCTTACCGGTCGAGCGGGGCAATGAGCAGTTCTTC
TRBV5-1	-	-	TRBJ2-1	CASSYRERNEQFF	TGCGCCAGCAGCTACAGGGAGAGGAATGAGCAGTTCTTC
TRBV10-3	-	-	TRBJ2-7	CAISEPRLSGNEQYF	TGTGCCATCAGTGAGCCGCGGCTTTCAGGGAACGAGCAGTACTTC
TRBV14	TRBD2	-	TRBJ2-2	CASSQEPRAGRGLAGSTGELFF	TGTGCCAGCAGCCAAGAACCGAGGGCAGGACGGGGACTAGCGGGGAGCACCGGGGAGCTGTTTTTT
TRBV18	-	few	TRBJ2-7	CASSPGQSSYEQYF	TGTGCCAGCTCACCAGGGCAGAGCTCCTACGAGCAGTACTTC
TRBV9	TRBD1	-	TRBJ1-2	CASYRTGGYTF	TGTGCCAGCTATCGGACAGGAGGCTACACCTTC
TRBV30	TRBD1	-	TRBJ1-1	CAWSVQIVRAGGMSEAFF	TGTGCCTGGAGTGTACAGATCGTCCGGGCAGGGGGAATGTCTGAAGCTTTCTTT
TRBV10-3	-	-	TRBJ1-1	CAISEVSGPRTEAFF	TGTGCCATCAGTGAAGTATCAGGGCCGAGGACTGAAGCTTTCTTT
TRBV13	TRBD1	few	TRBJ1-1	CASSFDRVGTEAFF	TGTGCCAGCAGCTTCGACAGGGTGGGCACTGAAGCTTTCTTT
TRBV6-5	-	-	TRBJ2-5	CASSYNPAVQETQYF	TGTGCCAGCAGTTACAATCCTGCGGTCCAAGAGACCCAGTACTTC
TRBV11-2	-	-	TRBJ2-3	CASSSTGWVSTDTQYF	TGTGCCAGCAGCTCAACGGGGTGGGTAAGCACAGATACGCAGTATTTT
TRBV11-3	TRBD2	-	TRBJ2-2	CASSQRTSGSGELFF	TGTGCCAGCAGCCAACGGACTAGCGGATCCGGGGAGCTGTTTTTT
TRBV7-2	-	-	TRBJ1-2	CASSAREMDGYTF	TGTGCCAGCAGCGCCAGGGAAATGGATGGCTACACCTTC
TRBV10-3	-	-	TRBJ1-2	CAIRGGAYYGYTF	TGTGCCATCAGGGGAGGGGCCTACTATGGCTACACCTTC
TRBV5-4	-	-	TRBJ2-2	CASSLLTGSTGELFF	TGTGCCAGCAGCTTGTTGACGGGGAGCACCGGGGAGCTGTTTTTT
TRBV30	-	few	TRBJ1-5	CAWSSSGGNQPQHF	TGTGCCTGGAGTAGCTCAGGGGGCAATCAGCCCCAGCATTTT
TRBV9	-	-	TRBJ1-3	CASSDKPSGNTIYF	TGTGCCAGCAGCGACAAACCCTCTGGAAACACCATATATTTT
TRBV30	-	once	TRBJ1-5	CAWSQDSSNQPQHF	TGTGCCTGGAGTCAGGACAGTAGCAATCAGCCCCAGCATTTT
TRBV18	TRBD1	-	TRBJ1-1	CASGDSQNTEAFF	TGTGCCAGCGGGGACAGCCAGAACACTGAAGCTTTCTTT
TRBV19	-	-	TRBJ2-4	CASSIGRGEAKNIQYF	TGTGCCAGTAGTATTGGCAGGGGTGAGGCCAAAAACATTCAGTACTTC
TRBV9	-	-	TRBJ2-2	CASSPWGGRGAAAAGELFF	TGTGCCAGCAGCCCATGGGGGGGCCGGGGAGCGGCAGCGGCCGGGGAGCTGTTTTTT